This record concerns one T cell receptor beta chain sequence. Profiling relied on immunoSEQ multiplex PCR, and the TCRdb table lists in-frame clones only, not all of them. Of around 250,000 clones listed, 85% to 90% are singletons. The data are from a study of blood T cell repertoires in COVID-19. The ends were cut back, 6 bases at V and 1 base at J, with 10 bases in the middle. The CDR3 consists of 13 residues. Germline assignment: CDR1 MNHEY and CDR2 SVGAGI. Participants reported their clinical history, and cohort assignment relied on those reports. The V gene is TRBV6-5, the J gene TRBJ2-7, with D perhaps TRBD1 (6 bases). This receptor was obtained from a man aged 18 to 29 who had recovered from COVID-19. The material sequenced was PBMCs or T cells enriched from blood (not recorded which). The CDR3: CASSRGQSYEQYF. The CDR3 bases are TGTGCCAGCAGCAGAGGACAGTCCTACGAGCAGTACTTC.